This TCR beta chain was sequenced during a study of cytomegalovirus exposure and HLA in healthy donors. 60 Vbeta and 13 Jbeta primers were used in PCR. Here immunoSEQ multiplex PCR was the method, and the copy in TCRdb shows in-frame clones only, minus some. The sample lists around 96,000 clones; more than 70% were seen once. This CDR3 contains 15 residues. CDR1 and CDR2 (germline): SEHNR, FQNEAQ (reference sequence). Trimming cost V 6 bases and J 4 bases, with 18 bases left between them. The V gene is TRBV7-9, the J gene TRBJ1-1; tentative D call: TRBD1 (5 bases). Material: PBMCs. The source of this sequence is a man younger than 35 in good health and CMV-seronegative. CDR3 DNA sequence: TGTGCCAGCAGTCATGCCCAGGGTAGTGGCACTGAAGCTTTCTTT. Encoded protein: CASSHAQGSGTEAFF.